The source of this T cell receptor beta chain is a study of cytotoxic CD8 clonotypes in ibrutinib-treated CLL. In the study overall: IGHV unmutated under 18; relapsed/refractory approximately 10; treatment-naive more than 14. On average, each sample had roughly 260,000 productive templates and approximately 85,000 productive rearrangements.

In germline, CDR1 is MNHEY, CDR2 SMNVEV (reference sequence). The CDR3 sequence is 15 residues long. The V and J ends lost 6 bases and 4 bases, in that order; junction bases with no gene match: 9. On this clone: Its antigen is unknown.

Target depth was 1 in 200,000 to 1 in 1 million T cells, about 10x per clonotype. Some clones are missing from TCRdb's copy, which holds only in-frame ones; the method was immunoSEQ multiplex PCR. The table lists more than 75,000 clones, about 74% of them singletons. General study findings and limits: Investigators sampled sustained-remission and progressing patients at differing times.

The sequence was obtained from a human donor with chronic lymphocytic leukemia. The specimen was PBMCs, collected after 24 months of ibrutinib treatment. The V gene is TRBV27, the J gene TRBJ2-1, with TRBD2 identical over 7 bases. CDR3 sequence: CASRSLAEIYNEQFF. The CDR3 nucleotides are TGTGCCAGCAGGTCCCTAGCGGAAATTTACAATGAGCAGTTCTTC.